The clone carrying this T cell receptor (beta chain) was found many times. These data originate in a study of T-cell reconstitution after alpha-beta-depleted transplantation in children. Germline V gene sequence: CDR1 SGHTA, CDR2 FQGTGA. Losses at the gene ends were 0 bases for V and 5 bases for J; bases not matched to a gene: 6. CDR3 length: 18 residues. TCRbeta library preparation incorporated unique molecular identifiers. Each CDR3 protein gets one entry after TCRdb re-called the PCR reads with MiXCR. The sample holds 240,000 or so distinct CDR3 sequences, 7.5% to 9.5% seen once. The starting material was PBMCs, mostly from graft donor cells, obtained 180 days after TCRalphabeta/CD19-depleted stem cell transplant. The V and J genes are TRBV7-3 and TRBJ2-3; 15 nucleotides match TRBD2. The clonotype comes from a male patient aged 10-17 years who had a stem cell transplant for acute lymphoblastic leukemia, so the T cells may come from the graft donor. CDR3 DNA sequence: TGTGCCAGCAGCTTAACCCCGGGACTAGCGGGGGGAAGAGATACGCAGTATTTT. It codes for CASSLTPGLAGGRDTQYF. Supplemented by reference TRBV7-3 and TRBJ2-3, the full variable domain reads GAGVSQTPSNKVTEKGKYVELRCDPISGHTALYWYRQSLGQGPEFLIYFQGTGAADDSGLPNDRFFAVRPEGSVSTLKIQRTERGDSAVYLCASSLTPGLAGGRDTQYFGPGTRLTVL.